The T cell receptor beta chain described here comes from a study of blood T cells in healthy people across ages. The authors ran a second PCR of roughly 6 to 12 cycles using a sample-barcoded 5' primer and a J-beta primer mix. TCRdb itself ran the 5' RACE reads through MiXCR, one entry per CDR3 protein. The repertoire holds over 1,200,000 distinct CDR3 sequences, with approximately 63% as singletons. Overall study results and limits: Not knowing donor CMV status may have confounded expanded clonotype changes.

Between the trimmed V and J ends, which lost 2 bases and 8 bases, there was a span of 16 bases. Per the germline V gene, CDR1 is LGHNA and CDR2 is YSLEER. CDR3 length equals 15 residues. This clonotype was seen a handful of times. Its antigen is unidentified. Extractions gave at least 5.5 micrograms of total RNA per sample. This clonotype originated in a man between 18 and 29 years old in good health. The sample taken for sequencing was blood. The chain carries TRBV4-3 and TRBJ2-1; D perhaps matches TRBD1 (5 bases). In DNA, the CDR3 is TGCGCCAGCAGCCAAACTACAGGCGTTGGGGATGAGCAGTTCTTC. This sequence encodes CASSQTTGVGDEQFF.